The subject of this entry is one T cell receptor beta chain. This CDR3 comprises 14 residues. Per germline, CDR1 LGHNA and CDR2 YSLEER. Trimming removed 0 bases from V and 4 bases from J, with 9 bases in between. This PCR relied on a set of 60 Vbeta primers and 13 Jbeta primers. TCRdb's copy holds only in-frame clones and misses some; the assay was immunoSEQ multiplex PCR. This table holds approximately 190,000 clones, roughly 74% found once. The sample comes from a study of cytomegalovirus exposure and HLA in healthy donors. The study sampled nominally healthy donors, though unrecorded immune exposures were likely.

The clonotype was recovered from a woman aged 30 to 39 in good health and CMV-seropositive. The V call is TRBV4-3, the J call TRBJ1-2; perhaps TRBD1 as D (5 bases). Material for sequencing was PBMCs. The CDR3 DNA sequence: TGCGCCAGCAGCCAAGAGTTGGGGCCCTATGGCTACACCTTC. Amino acids: CASSQELGPYGYTF.